These 24 T cell receptor beta chains were all obtained from the same sample, sequenced in a study of Ad26.COV2.S vaccination and SARS-CoV-2 variants. The method was immunoSEQ multiplex PCR; TCRdb's version includes in-frame clones alone and lacks a portion of them. The table records roughly 410,000 clones, under 90% of them present only once. Treatment specified: 19 received Ad26.COV2.S at low or high dose, single or two shots; 5 received placebo; per-sample allocation not given. Samples analyzed were those drawn on day 63 after the first vaccine or placebo injection. Sequencing was performed on peripheral blood, taken in a trial of Ad26.COV2.S vaccine versus placebo. The receptors here all came from a person between 18 and 59 years old who received the Ad26.COV2.S COVID-19 vaccine or a placebo.

CDR3 DNA sequence: TGTGCCAGCTCTCGGGCAGATACGCAGTATTTT. This encodes CASSRADTQYF. The chain joins TRBV12-3 or TRBV12-4 to TRBJ2-3; D is undetermined. V gave up 8 bases and J gave up 4 bases, with 7 bases separating them. CDR3 length: 11 amino acids.

This clone was seen a single time. The chain carries TRBV11-3 and TRBJ2-5; D possibly matches TRBD1 or TRBD2 (5 bases each). Per germline, CDR1 SGHNT and CDR2 YENEEA. Trimming removed 4 bases at V and 8 bases at J, with 23 bases between. The CDR3 totals 16 residues. The CDR3 region is CASSSQSRGPMTTQYF. DNA for the CDR3: TGTGCCAGCAGCTCCCAGTCCCGGGGCCCTATGACCACCCAGTACTTC.

J is TRBJ2-5 and V is TRBV4-1, with D unresolved. Between the trimmed V and J ends, which lost 0 bases and 2 bases, there was a span of 10 bases. The germline V gene encodes CDR1 MGHRA and CDR2 YSYEKL. The CDR3 is made up of 15 amino acids. The CDR3 DNA reads as TGCGCCAGCAGCCAAGAAGTCAGGCGGCAAGAGACCCAGTACTTC. It translates to CASSQEVRRQETQYF.

The chain uses TRBV4-3 and TRBJ2-3; unclear D gene. Germline CDR1 LGHNA, CDR2 YSLEER. V was cut by 3 bases and J by 1 base, with 8 bases left in between. The CDR3 loop spans 14 amino acids. CDR3 coding DNA: TGCGCCAGCAGCCAGAGGACCCGCACAGATACGCAGTATTTT. It encodes CASSQRTRTDTQYF.

The V gene is TRBV2, the J gene TRBJ2-1; 14 positions agree with TRBD2. Germline V gene data show CDR1 as SNHLY and CDR2 as FYNNEI. Trimming cost V 4 bases and J 7 bases; bases outside gene matches: 3. This CDR3 has 15 amino acids. The CDR3 here is CASSATSGGANEQFF. In DNA, the CDR3 is TGTGCCAGCAGTGCGACTAGCGGGGGGGCAAATGAGCAGTTCTTC.

The chain links TRBV6-2 or TRBV6-3 to TRBJ1-6; D is ambiguous. Germline V gives CDR1 MNHEY, CDR2 SVGEGT. CDR3 size: 14 residues. V was cut by 4 bases and J by 8 bases, with 12 bases left in between. CDR3 nucleotide sequence: TGTGCCAGCAGTTTGGGAGGCAATGATTCACCCCTCCACTTT. It encodes CASSLGGNDSPLHF.

The chain carries TRBV4-3 and TRBJ2-3, with 11 bases aligning to TRBD2. The CDR3 consists of 20 residues. With V trimmed by 0 bases and J by 1 base, 12 bases remained unmatched. Germline loops: CDR1 LGHNA, CDR2 YSLEER. The CDR3 region is CASSQESAHGTSGGTDTQYF. For the CDR3, the DNA is TGCGCCAGCAGCCAAGAGTCGGCCCACGGGACTAGCGGTGGCACAGATACGCAGTATTTT.

J is TRBJ2-1 and V is TRBV19, with TRBD2 identical over 10 bases. CDR1 and CDR2 from the germline V gene are LNHDA and SQIVND (reference sequence). The J segment lost 6 bases and the V segment lost 1 base, leaving 3 bases of the junction unmatched. The CDR3 covers 15 residues. Written as DNA, the CDR3 is TGTGCCAGTAGTATAGTCAGCGGGGGGGGCAATGAGCAGTTCTTC. It encodes CASSIVSGGGNEQFF.

This clone was observed a few times. V and J are TRBV25-1 and TRBJ1-6; 8 nucleotides align to TRBD1. Losses at the gene ends were 4 bases for V and 7 bases for J; bases not matched to a gene: 6. Germline V gives CDR1 MGHDK, CDR2 SYGVNS. The CDR3 length is 15 residues. CDR3 bases: TGTGCCAGCAGTGGGCAGGGGGCGCGGAATTCACCCCTCCACTTT. This sequence encodes CASSGQGARNSPLHF.

This sequence joins TRBV7-2 and TRBJ2-3; D not certain. V lost 3 bases and J 2 bases, leaving 6 bases between the germline ends. Germline V gene lookup returns CDR1 SGHTA and CDR2 FQGNSA. The CDR3 consists of 13 residues. The CDR3 nucleotides read TGTGCCAGCAGCTTGAGTTTCACAGATACGCAGTATTTT. This gives the protein CASSLSFTDTQYF.

The chain links TRBV4-3 to TRBJ1-1, with D possibly TRBD1 on 5 matching bases. The germline V gene has CDR1 LGHNA and CDR2 YSLEER. CDR3 length equals 14 residues. V lost 0 bases and J 4 bases, leaving 9 bases between the germline ends. CDR3 residues: CASSQDKGTTEAFF. CDR3 sequence (DNA): TGCGCCAGCAGCCAAGATAAAGGGACCACTGAAGCTTTCTTT.

The chain joins TRBV3-1 (or the pseudogene TRBV3-2) to TRBJ2-1; 7 bases fit TRBD2. V dropped 4 bases and J dropped 7; count of bases not matched to a gene: 10. CDR3 size: 15 residues. Germline V lookup: CDR1 LGHDT, CDR2 YNNKEL (reference sequence). The CDR3 loop is CASSPAAGAGNEQFF. For the CDR3, the DNA is TGTGCCAGCAGCCCTGCTGCGGGAGCGGGGAATGAGCAGTTCTTC.

This clone was found once. The gene calls are TRBV10-3 and TRBJ1-2; possible D gene TRBD1, 5 bases. V lost 4 bases to trimming and J lost 4 bases, with 10 bases between them. Germline-derived CDR1 and CDR2 are ENHRY and SYGVKD. This CDR3 is 13 amino acids long. The CDR3 DNA follows: TGTGCCATCAGTGTGGGGCAGGGCTATGGCTACACCTTC. It is translated as CAISVGQGYGYTF.

This clone was recorded a few times. The chain employs TRBV7-7 and TRBJ2-2; D call uncertain. V dropped 6 bases and J dropped 4 bases, with 12 bases sitting between them. The germline gives CDR1 SSHAT, CDR2 FNYEAQ (reference sequence). There are 14 residues in the CDR3. The CDR3, as DNA: TGTGCCAGCAGTATAAGTAGGCCCACCGGGGAGCTGTTTTTT. Its translation: CASSISRPTGELFF.

This clone has ten or more counts. This chain joins TRBV5-8 and TRBJ1-3, with no clear D. Germline values: CDR1 SGHTS, CDR2 YDEGEE. Trimming left V 1 base short and J 0 bases short, with 8 bases between. This CDR3 comprises 15 residues. The CDR3 spells CASSLKIGSGNTIYF. As DNA, the CDR3 is TGTGCCAGCAGCTTGAAAATCGGCTCTGGAAACACCATATATTTT.

This chain uses TRBV5-1 with TRBJ1-2; tentatively, D is TRBD1 (6 bases). The CDR3 runs 15 residues. Trimming took 4 bases from V and 7 from J, leaving 20 bases between them. Germline CDR1 SGHRS, CDR2 YFSETQ. The CDR3 sequence is CASSRAAGEGSGYTF. CDR3 nucleotides: TGCGCCAGCAGCCGGGCGGCAGGGGAAGGTTCTGGCTACACCTTC.

The rearrangement uses TRBV27 and TRBJ2-7; TRBD2 might be the D (5 bases). Trimming cost V 8 bases and J 0 bases, with 14 bases left between them. This CDR3 region has 14 residues. CDR1 and CDR2 from the germline V gene are MNHEY and SMNVEV (reference sequence). CDR3 residues: CASYLMGSSYEQYF. The CDR3 DNA is TGTGCCAGCTACCTCATGGGGAGCTCCTACGAGCAGTACTTC.

The V call is TRBV12-3 or TRBV12-4, the J call TRBJ2-1, with D maybe TRBD2 (6 bases). V lost 3 bases, J lost 8 bases, and 8 bases lay in between. CDR3 length equals 12 residues. The CDR3 spells CASSFRRDEQFF. The CDR3 coding sequence is TGTGCCAGCAGTTTCCGGAGGGATGAGCAGTTCTTC.

The chain has TRBV28 and TRBJ1-5, with 10 bases lining up with TRBD1. This CDR3 is 15 amino acids long. The trim removed 10 bases at V and 3 bases at J, leaving 9 bases unmatched. The germline CDR1 and CDR2 sequences are MDHEN and SYDVKM. The CDR3, as DNA: TGTGCCAACTCGCCGGGACAGGGGCTCAATCAGCCCCAGCATTTT. It codes for CANSPGQGLNQPQHF.

The chain joins TRBV5-1 to TRBJ2-7; D might be TRBD1 (5 bases). Germline CDR1 and CDR2: SGHRS and YFSETQ. Trimming took off 5 bases at V and 5 bases at J, with 20 bases between the two ends. The CDR3 loop spans 15 amino acids. The DNA for the CDR3 is TGCGCCAGCAGGCCCCAACCCAGGGTTGATCACGAGCAGTACTTC. Protein sequence: CASRPQPRVDHEQYF.

The chain combines TRBV29-1 with TRBJ1-1; D remains unclear. V gave up 4 bases and J gave up 5 bases, with 8 bases separating them. CDR1 and CDR2 from the germline V gene are SQVTM and ANQGSEA. The CDR3 runs 11 residues. The CDR3 nucleotides are TGCAGCGTTGTTAGTAGTACTGAAGCTTTCTTT. Protein sequence: CSVVSSTEAFF.

Comment on this clone: This sample includes further DNA sequences coding for the same CDR3. V is TRBV18 and J is TRBJ2-5; the D is unclear. The V end was cut by 3 bases, the J end by 0 bases, with 2 bases between. Germline V gene data show CDR1 as KGHSH and CDR2 as LQKENI. This CDR3 spans 12 amino acids. CDR3 in DNA: TGTGCCAGCTCACCCAACCAAGAGACCCAGTACTTC. This translates into CASSPNQETQYF.

This clone appeared a few times. The rearrangement joins TRBV5-1 to TRBJ2-5, with a weak D call TRBD2 (6 bases). The V and J ends lost 3 bases and 3 bases respectively, with 15 bases between them. The CDR3 length is 15 residues. Germline V gene lookup returns CDR1 SGHRS and CDR2 YFSETQ. In nucleotides, the CDR3 is TGCGCCAGCAGCTACATCGCGGCGGGGAAAGAGACCCAGTACTTC. It is translated as CASSYIAAGKETQYF. Based on the CDR3 plus reference TRBV5-1 and TRBJ2-5, the full variable domain is KAGVTQTPRYLIKTRGQQVTLSCSPISGHRSVSWYQQTPGQGLQFLFEYFSETQRNKGNFPGRFSGRQFSNSRSEMNVSTLELGDSALYLCASSYIAAGKETQYFGPGTRLLVL.

This clone was picked up a small number of times. V gene TRBV6-5 combines with J gene TRBJ2-1, with 7 bases aligning to TRBD2. This CDR3 spans 13 amino acids. Trimming at V came to 8 bases and at J to 6 bases, leaving 7 bases not matched to a gene. The germline V gene has CDR1 MNHEY and CDR2 SVGAGI. DNA of the CDR3: TGTGCCAGCGGGAGGGATAGGTTCAATGAGCAGTTCTTC. It translates to CASGRDRFNEQFF.